This T cell receptor (beta chain) was documented in a study of a mutant IDH1 vaccine in newly diagnosed glioma. Background on the study: Of the patients given treatment, 62.5% were male and roughly 38% were female, and a mean age of approximately 40 years was recorded. Patients previously underwent radiotherapy, temozolomide, or both, and most underwent both.

As for this clone: Antigen: not known.

As to time point: baseline, week 1 (first vaccination visit). Treatment of the sample: pre-vaccination baseline after standard-of-care therapy. Whole-study results and caveats: A vaccine-induced immune response developed in about 93% of the patients. Top peripheral T cell clonotype shifts appeared unrelated to pseudoprogression.

The assay was immunoSEQ multiplex PCR, and TCRdb's table has in-frame clones only and misses some. The sample lists fewer than 85,000 clones; about 86% were seen once. Germline V lookup: CDR1 KGHSH, CDR2 LQKENI. The CDR3 runs to 15 residues. The trim removed 9 bases at V and 0 bases at J, leaving 9 bases unmatched. The source of this sequence is a man aged 25 to 45 with glioma. Sequencing used PBMCs, obtained from a glioma patient treated with radiotherapy, temozolomide or both. The V call is TRBV18, the J call TRBJ2-7; TRBD2 agrees at 9 bases. CDR3 residues: CASRGAGGHSYEQYF. CDR3 DNA: TGTGCCAGTCGGGGCGCGGGGGGGCACTCCTACGAGCAGTACTTC.